These 29 T cell receptor beta chains were all obtained from the same sample, sequenced in a study of blood T cell repertoires in COVID-19. Method: immunoSEQ multiplex PCR; TCRdb's copy keeps in-frame clones and lacks some. The sample consists of a few hundred thousand clones, roughly 84% of them appearing once. The specimen sequenced was peripheral blood. These receptors originate from a woman aged 40 to 49 who had recovered from COVID-19.

The genes are TRBV6-1 and TRBJ2-5, with TRBD1 as a possible D gene (5 bases). CDR3 length: 15 residues. CDR1 is MNHNS and CDR2 is SASEGT in the germline V gene. V lost 2 bases, J lost 0 bases, and 10 bases lay in between. CDR3 DNA: TGTGCCAGCAGTGAAATCCCAGGGTACCAAGAGACCCAGTACTTC. Protein: CASSEIPGYQETQYF.

This chain joins TRBV12-5 and TRBJ2-2, with 10 bases lining up with TRBD1. The germline CDR1 and CDR2 sequences are LGHNT and FRNRAP. The V gene end was trimmed by 1 base and the J gene end by 2 bases; junction bases not matched to a gene: 7. The CDR3 contains 18 residues. CDR3 amino acids: CASGLAGTGELNTGELFF. In nucleotides, the CDR3 is TGTGCTAGTGGTTTGGCCGGGACAGGGGAACTAAACACCGGGGAGCTGTTTTTT.

This chain connects TRBV27 to TRBJ2-7, with D possibly being TRBD1 (6 bases). CDR1 and CDR2 (germline): MNHEY, SMNVEV (reference sequence). This CDR3 is built from 14 residues. V lost 4 bases, J lost 1 base, and 11 bases lay in between. The CDR3 is CASSYLGQSYEQYF. The CDR3 DNA sequence: TGTGCCAGCAGTTATTTGGGACAATCCTACGAGCAGTACTTC.

For this clone: The sample contains more than one DNA sequence encoding this CDR3. The V and J genes are TRBV3-1 (or the pseudogene TRBV3-2) and TRBJ1-1, with a possible D match to TRBD1 (5 bases). The length of the CDR3 is 13 residues. The V gene lost 0 bases and the J gene lost 5 bases, with 7 bases spanning the gap. The V gene's germline CDR1 is LGHDT and CDR2 YNNKEL (reference sequence). The CDR3 reads CASSQEGGTEAFF. DNA of the CDR3: TGTGCCAGCAGCCAAGAGGGGGGGACTGAAGCTTTCTTT.

The genes are TRBV7-3 and TRBJ1-2; 8 bases are shared with TRBD1. The CDR3 spans 13 residues. CDR1 is SGHTA and CDR2 is FQGTGA in the germline V gene. Unmatched junction bases numbered 4, after V lost 4 bases and J lost 6 bases. The CDR3, as DNA: TGTGCCAGCAGCTCAGGGGGCAGCGATGGCTACACCTTC. This gives the protein CASSSGGSDGYTF. Full variable domain (rest looked up from reference TRBV7-3 and TRBJ1-2): GAGVSQTPSNKVTEKGKYVELRCDPISGHTALYWYRQSLGQGPEFLIYFQGTGAADDSGLPNDRFFAVRPEGSVSTLKIQRTERGDSAVYLCASSSGGSDGYTFGSGTRLTVV.

The chain has TRBV7-8 and TRBJ2-7; maybe TRBD2 (6 bases). CDR3 length: 17 amino acids. Trimming took off 1 base at V and 2 bases at J, with 18 bases between the two ends. Germline loops: CDR1 SGHVS, CDR2 FQNEAQ. The CDR3 reads CASSLDSLGRRAYEQYF. The CDR3, as DNA: TGTGCCAGCAGCTTAGACAGCCTAGGGAGGCGGGCCTACGAGCAGTACTTC.

V is TRBV4-1 and J is TRBJ2-1; tentative D call: TRBD1 (6 bases). Trimming took 10 bases from V and 7 from J, leaving 14 bases between them. The CDR3 is 12 amino acids. Germline V gene sequence: CDR1 MGHRA, CDR2 YSYEKL. This CDR3 reads CANSIDRNEQFF. In nucleotides, the CDR3 is TGCGCCAACAGTATCGACAGGAATGAGCAGTTCTTC.

This sequence joins TRBV6-5 and TRBJ2-6; D unresolved. V lost 3 bases and J 0 bases, leaving 3 bases between the germline ends. CDR1 is MNHEY, CDR2 SVGAGI, per germline. The CDR3 has 14 residues. In DNA, the CDR3 is TGTGCCAGCAGTTATAACTCTGGGGCCAACGTCCTGACTTTC. The encoded protein is CASSYNSGANVLTF.

The CDR3: CASSLVVAGGYEQYF. The CDR3 DNA is TGCGCCAGCAGCTTGGTGGTGGCGGGGGGCTACGAGCAGTACTTC. This chain connects TRBV5-1 to TRBJ2-7; 8 bases are a match to TRBD2. The J segment lost 3 bases and the V segment lost 0 bases, leaving 5 bases of the junction unmatched. CDR1 is SGHRS and CDR2 is YFSETQ in the germline V gene. The CDR3 has 15 residues. Together with reference TRBV5-1 and TRBJ2-7, the CDR3 gives the full variable domain: KAGVTQTPRYLIKTRGQQVTLSCSPISGHRSVSWYQQTPGQGLQFLFEYFSETQRNKGNFPGRFSGRQFSNSRSEMNVSTLELGDSALYLCASSLVVAGGYEQYFGPGTRLTVT.

V is TRBV12-3 or TRBV12-4 and J is TRBJ2-7; the D is unclear. The CDR3 totals 12 residues. The V gene lost 5 bases and the J gene lost 3 bases, with 8 bases spanning the gap. For the CDR3, the DNA is TGTGCCAGCAGTCCTTACAACTACGAGCAGTACTTC. This codes for CASSPYNYEQYF.

The gene calls are TRBV5-1 and TRBJ1-1; D is unresolved. The V and J ends lost 3 bases and 0 bases respectively, with 6 bases between them. The CDR3 is 13 amino acids. The V gene's germline CDR1 is SGHRS and CDR2 YFSETQ. CDR3: CASSSTVNTEAFF. In DNA form, the CDR3 reads TGCGCCAGCAGCTCCACTGTGAACACTGAAGCTTTCTTT.

The rearrangement uses TRBV15 and TRBJ2-2, with D possibly matching TRBD1 (6 bases). The V end was cut by 3 bases, the J end by 0 bases, with 8 bases between. The CDR3 is made up of 15 amino acids. The germline gives CDR1 LNHNV, CDR2 YYDKDF (reference sequence). CDR3: CATSSGGTNTGELFF. DNA of the CDR3: TGTGCCACCAGCAGTGGGGGCACGAACACCGGGGAGCTGTTTTTT.

V and J are TRBV4-3 and TRBJ1-2; unclear D gene. Germline V gene data show CDR1 as LGHNA and CDR2 as YSLEER. This CDR3 spans 13 amino acids. Trimming cost V 1 base and J 7 bases, with 10 bases left between them. CDR3 DNA: TGCGCCAGCAGCCAAGGAAGGGAGGGTGGCTACACCTTC. It is translated as CASSQGREGGYTF.

This chain links TRBV11-3 with TRBJ1-1; tentative D call: TRBD1 (6 bases). The CDR3 extends over 15 amino acids. Germline lookup yields CDR1 SGHNT and CDR2 YENEEA. The V end was cut by 4 bases, the J end by 1 base, with 13 bases between. The CDR3 is CASSSQGFENTEAFF. The DNA of the CDR3 is TGTGCCAGCAGCTCACAGGGATTTGAGAACACTGAAGCTTTCTTT.

The V call is TRBV2, the J call TRBJ1-2; no clear D. Trimming shortened V by 3 bases and J by 5 bases, and 7 bases separated the two germline ends. CDR3 length equals 12 residues. The germline V gene encodes CDR1 SNHLY and CDR2 FYNNEI. CDR3 nucleotides: TGTGCCAGCAGTGACACGAGGTATGGCTACACCTTC. Protein: CASSDTRYGYTF.

The chain uses TRBV18 and TRBJ2-3; 9 bases align to TRBD1. Trimming took 3 bases from V and 2 from J; bases not matched to a gene: 6. The length of the CDR3 is 16 residues. Germline V gene sequence: CDR1 KGHSH, CDR2 LQKENI. CDR3 protein: CASSPGTGSITDTQYF. The DNA of the CDR3 is TGTGCCAGCTCACCGGGGACAGGGTCTATCACAGATACGCAGTATTTT.

This clone was counted only a few times. This chain links TRBV7-8 with TRBJ2-7, with D tentatively TRBD1 (5 bases). Trimming pared 6 bases from V and 4 bases from J, leaving 16 bases between. The germline gives CDR1 SGHVS, CDR2 FQNEAQ. The CDR3 is 14 residues long. CDR3 sequence reads: CASRGGVRGYEQYF. The CDR3 DNA is TGTGCCAGCAGGGGTGGGGTTAGGGGTTACGAGCAGTACTTC. The full variable domain, completed using reference TRBV7-8 and TRBJ2-7, is GAGVSQSPRYKVAKRGQDVALRCDPISGHVSLFWYQQALGQGPEFLTYFQNEAQLDKSGLPSDRFFAERPEGSVSTLKIQRTQQEDSAVYLCASRGGVRGYEQYFGPGTRLTVT.

The chain joins TRBV19 to TRBJ2-3; 8 positions match TRBD1. CDR1 is LNHDA and CDR2 is SQIVND in the germline V gene (reference sequence). Trimming at V came to 6 bases and at J to 3 bases, leaving 17 bases not matched to a gene. CDR3 size: 18 residues. CDR3 coding DNA: TGTGCCAGTAGCGAGATCTCCCAGGGGGCCTCGGAGACAGATACGCAGTATTTT. It specifies CASSEISQGASETDTQYF.

The V and J genes are TRBV9 and TRBJ2-1, with a tentative D call TRBD2 (5 bases). Per the germline V gene, CDR1 is SGDLS and CDR2 is YYNGEE. Between the trimmed V and J ends, which lost 3 bases and 1 base, there was a span of 14 bases. The CDR3 has 16 amino acids. CDR3: CASSAGMGWSYNEQFF. The CDR3 nucleotides read TGTGCCAGCAGCGCCGGGATGGGTTGGTCCTACAATGAGCAGTTCTTC.

CDR3 sequence (DNA): TGTGCCAGCAGCTTCGGGATAGATAATCAGCCCCAGCATTTT. Its protein product is CASSFGIDNQPQHF. The rearrangement joins TRBV9 to TRBJ1-5; D remains ambiguous. There are 14 residues in the CDR3. Germline V CDR1 and CDR2: SGDLS, YYNGEE. The ends were cut back, 4 bases at V and 4 bases at J, with 12 bases in the middle. Complete variable domain (other parts from reference TRBV9 and TRBJ1-5): DSGVTQTPKHLITATGQRVTLRCSPRSGDLSVYWYQQSLDQGLQFLIQYYNGEERAKGNILERFSAQQFPDLHSELNLSSLELGDSALYFCASSFGIDNQPQHFGDGTRLSIL.

The chain recombines TRBV19 with TRBJ2-3; D is perhaps TRBD1 (6 bases). CDR1 is LNHDA and CDR2 is SQIVND in the germline V gene (reference sequence). The V end was cut by 7 bases, the J end by 0 bases, with 17 bases between. CDR3 length: 16 residues. The chain's CDR3 is CASTPTQGSSTDTQYF. CDR3 coding DNA: TGTGCCAGTACCCCGACCCAGGGGTCTAGCACAGATACGCAGTATTTT.

This rearrangement joins TRBV2 to TRBJ1-3; D remains unclear. CDR3 length: 14 amino acids. Germline V gene sequence: CDR1 SNHLY, CDR2 FYNNEI. V was cut by 5 bases and J by 0 bases, with 8 bases left in between. The CDR3 bases are TGTGCCAGCAGTACCACAGCCTCTGGAAACACCATATATTTT. Protein sequence: CASSTTASGNTIYF.

This rearrangement joins TRBV19 to TRBJ2-5; 16 nucleotides align to TRBD2. Trimming removed 5 bases from V and 2 bases from J; junction bases left unmatched: 8. Germline CDR1 reads LNHDA; CDR2 reads SQIVND (reference sequence). This CDR3 comprises 18 residues. The CDR3 region has the DNA TGTGCCAGTAGTCCGGGACTAGCGGGGGGGACTCTACAAGAGACCCAGTACTTC. Translation: CASSPGLAGGTLQETQYF.

The V call is TRBV11-2, the J call TRBJ2-1; D may be TRBD2 (6 bases). V was shortened by 5 bases and J by 12 bases, with 23 bases between the two germline ends. CDR3 length equals 15 residues. Germline assignment: CDR1 SGHAT and CDR2 FQNNGV. As DNA, the CDR3 is TGTGCCAGCAGCCCGCGGGGTAGCGGCAAAGCGGGGCAGTTCTTC. It translates to CASSPRGSGKAGQFF.

The J gene is TRBJ1-4, the V gene TRBV18, with 9 bases identical to TRBD1. Germline V gives CDR1 KGHSH, CDR2 LQKENI. The length of the CDR3 is 14 residues. V dropped 6 bases and J dropped 7; count of bases not matched to a gene: 6. CDR3 DNA: TGTGCCAGCTCCCAACAGGGGGCGAGTGAAAAACTGTTTTTT. Its protein product is CASSQQGASEKLFF.

This chain links TRBV5-1 with TRBJ2-2; D possibly corresponds to TRBD2 (6 bases). Germline V gene data show CDR1 as SGHRS and CDR2 as YFSETQ. The CDR3 contains 17 residues. The ends were cut back, 0 bases at V and 1 base at J, with 13 bases in the middle. Here the CDR3 DNA reads TGCGCCAGCAGCTTGGATCCGGAGGGGTGGAACACCGGGGAGCTGTTTTTT. As protein: CASSLDPEGWNTGELFF.

The J gene is TRBJ2-3, the V gene TRBV5-6; 10 bases fit TRBD2. The germline CDR1 and CDR2 sequences are SGHDT and YYEEEE. CDR3 length: 14 amino acids. V lost 1 base and J lost 9; bases outside the gene matches: 5. The DNA for the CDR3 is TGTGCCAGCAGCTTGTTCACTAGCGGGGTCACGCAGTATTTT. Translated: CASSLFTSGVTQYF.

The chain has TRBV6-2 or TRBV6-3 and TRBJ2-7; D possibly corresponds to TRBD2 (7 bases). The CDR3 length is 14 residues. Germline CDR1 MNHEY, CDR2 SVGEGT. V was shortened by 0 bases and J by 7 bases, with 13 bases between the two germline ends. In nucleotides, the CDR3 is TGTGCCAGCAGTTACTCGTGGGGGGGCCGAGAGCAGTACTTC. This sequence encodes CASSYSWGGREQYF.

V and J are TRBV9 and TRBJ1-2; 7 positions agree with TRBD1. This CDR3 has 14 amino acids. CDR1 is SGDLS and CDR2 is YYNGEE in the germline V gene. The ends lost 3 bases at V and 5 bases at J; junction bases unmatched: 7. The CDR3 sequence: CASSESGTDYGYTF. The CDR3 DNA reads as TGTGCCAGCAGCGAATCCGGGACAGATTATGGCTACACCTTC.